Described below is a single T cell receptor (beta chain) sequence and its context. It lacks a known antigen. No base qualities exist here, and no much larger clone lies one base off it. Libraries were constructed by the immunoSEQ multiplex PCR assay. TCRdb holds this immuneACCESS table with in-frame rearrangements only. Some clones are missing; in checked studies, unresolved V genes explain under half, and the rest has no known cause. Within this sample are about 170,000 clones, with about 86% of them counted one time only. Under 5% of the sample is in the top ten clones. The data were taken from a study of control samples from healthy donors and cancer patients (TCRdb year 2020). For this chain, trimming is 5 bases at the V end and 3 bases at the J end, and the number of junction bases without a gene match is 8. From its cysteine to its phenylalanine, the CDR3 spans 16 amino acids. The only DNA kept is the CDR3, 48 bases in frame from the first base. The germline V gene encodes CDR1 MNHEY and CDR2 SMNVEV (reference sequence).

Sequenced: blood. The source is a woman in her thirties in good health. The chain was built from TRBV27 and TRBJ1-3, and 9 bases in between align with TRBD1. The DNA sequence follows: TGTGCCAGCAGTCCACGGGACAGGGCTTTTGGAAACACCATATATTTT. This translates into CASSPRDRAFGNTIYF.